The T cell receptor beta chain described here comes from a study of blood T cell repertoires in COVID-19. As for the study in general: Material from acute and convalescent COVID-19 was sourced from the United States, Italy and Spain. Sources were T cells, B-cell-depleted T cells, or PBMCs; the material itself was cDNA or gDNA.

Those enrolled in Seattle joined during active infection and were followed longitudinally afterward. With V trimmed by 1 base and J by 5 bases, 7 bases remained unmatched. The CDR3 has 16 residues. CDR1 is KGHSH, CDR2 LQKENI, per germline. The repertoire was sequenced with immunoSEQ multiplex PCR; TCRdb's copy has only in-frame clones and lacks some. The repertoire holds 60,000 to 70,000 clones, with about 86% as singletons. The sequence came from a man aged 35 to 55 with COVID-19, enrolled during active disease. The specimen was peripheral blood. The V gene is TRBV18, the J gene TRBJ1-4, with 7 bases aligning to TRBD1. CDR3 bases: TGTGCCAGCTCACCACTAGACAGGGCCTCGAATGAAAAACTGTTTTTT. Translating gives CASSPLDRASNEKLFF.